This is a list of T cell receptor beta chains from one sample in a study of PD-L1 blockade in urothelial cancer. TCRdb's table, derived via immunoSEQ multiplex PCR, lists solely in-frame clones and lacks some. The sample shows approximately 110,000 clones, approximately 90% of them seen only once. Sequencing was performed on PBMCs, taken around atezolizumab (anti-PD-L1) treatment. The origin of the receptors is a man aged 55 to 70 with urothelial cancer. Each CDR3 is given without its conserved first and last residue.

TRBJ2-1,TRBV5-4,ASSPKRGGSYNEQF
TRBJ2-7,TRBV9,ASSVGKGQGIYEQY
TRBJ1-5,TRBV19,ASSLGQSQH
TRBJ2-7,TRBV4-3,ASSQDIWTARN
TRBJ2-7,TRBV7-6,ASSSTGKSSYEQY
TRBJ2-1,TRBV11-2,ASSLDRGEQF
TRBJ2-1,TRBV2,ASYLAGAPNEQF
TRBJ2-4,TRBV4-3,ASSQGYGGKAKNIQY
TRBJ2-3,TRBV5-1,ASSPLGTSGGITDTQY
TRBJ2-3,TRBV7-2,ASSLRSGQTDTQY
TRBJ2-5,TRBV2,ASGTPGTSGGSSQETQY
TRBJ1-2,TRBV6-5,ASSYSSGGWYGYT
TRBJ2-3,TRBV6-5,ASSYAGVSDTQY
TRBJ2-4,TRBV19,ASSINGQGGLAKNIQY
TRBJ2-1,TRBV7-3,ASSQNLSPYNEQF
TRBJ1-2,TRBV5-1,ASSRGQGPKLT
TRBJ2-1,TRBV6-1,ASSELLAGGPYEQF
TRBJ2-5,TRBV7-9,ASSLGGSGGLQETQY
TRBJ2-7,TRBV5-4,ASSQNGGYEQY
TRBJ1-5,TRBV4-3,ASSQDNRGPPQH
TRBJ1-5,TRBV6-1,ASRQGGMSNQPQH
TRBJ1-1,TRBV28,ASSTRMNTEAF
TRBJ1-4,TRBV10-3,AISPGQGATNEKLF
TRBJ1-1,TRBV29-1,SVGGVNTEAF
-,TRBV29-1,SVEDDSRYPYEQY
TRBJ1-5,TRBV5-1,ATMHRDTNYSNQPQH
TRBJ1-3,TRBV6-5,ASSSAGVRGNTIY
TRBJ2-1,TRBV5-1,ASSLGQGYNEQF
TRBJ2-3,TRBV4-3,ASSQDPGGSPN
TRBJ2-7,TRBV4-3,ASSLRGNYEQY
TRBJ1-2,TRBV5-1,ASSWRGADGYT
TRBJ2-6,TRBV5-1,ASSPGLRATSGANVLT
TRBJ2-5,TRBV4-3,ASSQVVVGAGGLETQY
TRBJ1-4,TRBV7-2,AVEERRSEVLTGKLF
TRBJ2-3,TRBV30,AWRLAGSTDTQY
TRBJ2-1,TRBV28,ASSNYRDKGRNEQF
TRBJ2-2,TRBV2,ASSKQTGATGELF
TRBJ2-5,TRBV7-3,ASSSGGGAQETQY
TRBJ2-1,TRBV11-1,ASSSSAGTSGYNEQF
TRBJ2-2,TRBV7-9,ASSLDGRDTGELF
TRBJ2-5,TRBV16,ASSQSRGETQY
TRBJ2-2,TRBV30,AWSVGQGDTGELF
TRBJ2-7,TRBV6-5,ASSWGKSYEQY
TRBJ2-5,TRBV5-1,ASSLGGADQETQY
TRBJ1-5,TRBV7-2,ASSFVQGQPQH